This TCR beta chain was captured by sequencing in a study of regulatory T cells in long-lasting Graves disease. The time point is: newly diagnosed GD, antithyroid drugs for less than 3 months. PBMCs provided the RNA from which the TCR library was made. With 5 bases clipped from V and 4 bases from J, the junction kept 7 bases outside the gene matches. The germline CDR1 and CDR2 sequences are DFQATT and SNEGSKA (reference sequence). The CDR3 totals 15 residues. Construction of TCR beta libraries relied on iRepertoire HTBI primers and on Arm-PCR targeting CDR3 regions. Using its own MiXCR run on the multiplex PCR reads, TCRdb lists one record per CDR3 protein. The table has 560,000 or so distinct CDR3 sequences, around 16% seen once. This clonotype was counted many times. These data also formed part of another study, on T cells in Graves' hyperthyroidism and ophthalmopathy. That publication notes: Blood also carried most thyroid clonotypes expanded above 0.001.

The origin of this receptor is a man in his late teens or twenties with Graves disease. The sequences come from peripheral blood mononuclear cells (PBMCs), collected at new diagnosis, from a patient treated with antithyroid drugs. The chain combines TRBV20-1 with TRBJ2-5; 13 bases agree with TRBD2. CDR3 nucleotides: TGCAGTGCTCCTGGACTAGCGGGAGTGGGAGAGACCCAGTACTTC. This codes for CSAPGLAGVGETQYF.